The sequence of this T cell receptor (beta chain) was determined in a study of shared clonotypes between healthy human individuals. Looking at the study overall: Samples came from two female and a few male donors aged 18 to 49.

Study outcomes and limitations: Sequencing depth was predicted to influence how clonotypes are shared among donors.

Generated by immunoSEQ multiplex PCR, the TCRdb table keeps only in-frame clones and is missing some. Among around 450,000 clones listed, 70% to 80% were seen once. Notes on this clone: Its antigen is not known.

Trimming left V 7 bases short and J 0 bases short, with 16 bases between. The CDR3 covers 15 residues. CDR1 and CDR2 from the germline V gene are MNHNS and SASEGT. What was sequenced was PBMCs. This chain uses TRBV6-1 with TRBJ2-7, with no clear D. This clonotype was obtained from a woman aged 40 to 50 in good health. Some clones in this sample may be carry-over from other donors' samples. The CDR3 coding sequence is TGTGCCAGCAAGATCGGCAGCTTAAGCTCCTACGAGCAGTACTTC. Translating it yields CASKIGSLSSYEQYF.